The clone carrying this TCR beta chain appeared once. Its target is unknown. This specimen comes from a study of T cells after posttransplantation cyclophosphamide. TCRdb keeps only in-frame clones here, not all; method: immunoSEQ multiplex PCR. The top ten hold 0.24% of the sample, which has about 31,000 clones, 90% to 95% seen once. CDR1 is SGHRS and CDR2 is YFSETQ in the germline V gene. Between the trimmed V and J ends, which lost 4 bases and 1 base, there was a span of 6 bases. This CDR3 is 13 amino acids long. Study-wide findings and caveats: Recipient CMV seropositivity and CMV reactivation strongly tracked TRB clonality. Blood and skin or GI T cell repertoires showed limited TRB overlap.

The naive gate required viable CD3+CD4+ or CD3+CD8+ cells with CCR7+CD45RA+CD45RO-CD95-CD27+CD28+ phenotype. This related bone marrow graft donor gave peripheral blood on the day of marrow donation. J is TRBJ1-3 and V is TRBV5-1; unclear D gene. Sequenced input: naive CD4+ T cells sorted from PBMCs. The sequence derives from a woman in her fifties or sixties in good health, CMV-negative, and a related stem cell transplant donor. CDR3 DNA: TGCGCCAGCAGCCCCGGGTCTGGAAACACCATATATTTT. It encodes CASSPGSGNTIYF.